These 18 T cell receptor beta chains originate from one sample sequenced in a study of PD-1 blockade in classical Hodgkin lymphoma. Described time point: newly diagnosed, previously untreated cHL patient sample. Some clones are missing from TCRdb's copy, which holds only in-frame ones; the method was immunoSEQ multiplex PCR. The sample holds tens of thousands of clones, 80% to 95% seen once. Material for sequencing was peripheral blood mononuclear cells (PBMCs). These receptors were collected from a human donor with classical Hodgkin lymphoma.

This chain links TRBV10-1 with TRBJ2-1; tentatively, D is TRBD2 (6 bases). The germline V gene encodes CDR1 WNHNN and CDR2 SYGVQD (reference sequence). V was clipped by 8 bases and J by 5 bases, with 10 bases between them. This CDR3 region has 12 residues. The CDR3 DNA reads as TGCGCCAGCGGGTGGAGGGACAATGAGCAGTTCTTC. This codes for CASGWRDNEQFF.

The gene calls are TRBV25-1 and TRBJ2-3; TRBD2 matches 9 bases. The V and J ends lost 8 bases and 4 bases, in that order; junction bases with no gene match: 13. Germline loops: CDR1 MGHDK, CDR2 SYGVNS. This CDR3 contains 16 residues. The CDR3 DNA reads TGTGCCAGCCGCGACGTTGCGGGAGGGCCTGCAGATACGCAGTATTTT. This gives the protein CASRDVAGGPADTQYF.

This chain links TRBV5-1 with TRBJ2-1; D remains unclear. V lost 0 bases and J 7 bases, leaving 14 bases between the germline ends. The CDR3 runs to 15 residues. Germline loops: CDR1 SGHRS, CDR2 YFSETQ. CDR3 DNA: TGCGCCAGCAGCTTGGAACCAAACCAAGGGAATGAGCAGTTCTTC. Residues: CASSLEPNQGNEQFF.

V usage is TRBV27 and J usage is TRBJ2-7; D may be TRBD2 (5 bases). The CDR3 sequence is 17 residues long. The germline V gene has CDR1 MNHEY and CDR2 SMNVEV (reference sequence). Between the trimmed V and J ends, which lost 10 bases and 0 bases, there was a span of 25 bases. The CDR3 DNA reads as TGTGCCAACAAAGTTCGAGCGGTTGCTAGTTTCTCCTACGAGCAGTACTTC. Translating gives CANKVRAVASFSYEQYF.

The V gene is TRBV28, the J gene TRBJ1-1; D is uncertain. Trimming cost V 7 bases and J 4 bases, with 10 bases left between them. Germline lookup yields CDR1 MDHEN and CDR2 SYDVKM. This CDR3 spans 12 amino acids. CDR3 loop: CASIGGLTEAFF. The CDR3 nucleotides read TGTGCCAGCATAGGCGGGCTCACTGAAGCTTTCTTT. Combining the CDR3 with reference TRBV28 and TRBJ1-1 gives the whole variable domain DVKVTQSSRYLVKRTGEKVFLECVQDMDHENMFWYRQDPGLGLRLIYFSYDVKMKEKGDIPEGYSVSREKKERFSLILESASTNQTSMYLCASIGGLTEAFFGQGTRLTVV.

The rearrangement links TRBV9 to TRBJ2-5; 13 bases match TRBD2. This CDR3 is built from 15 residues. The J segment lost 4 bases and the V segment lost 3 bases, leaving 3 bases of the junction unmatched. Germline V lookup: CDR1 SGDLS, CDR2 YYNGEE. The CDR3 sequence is CASSGGLAGVETQYF. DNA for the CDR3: TGTGCCAGCAGCGGAGGACTAGCGGGAGTAGAGACCCAGTACTTC.

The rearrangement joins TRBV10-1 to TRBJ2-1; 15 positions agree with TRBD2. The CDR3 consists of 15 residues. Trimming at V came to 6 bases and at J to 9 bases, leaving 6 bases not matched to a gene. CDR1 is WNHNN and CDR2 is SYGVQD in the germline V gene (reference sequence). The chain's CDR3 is CASSAWTSGRVEQFF. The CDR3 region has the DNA TGCGCCAGCAGCGCTTGGACTAGCGGGAGGGTTGAGCAGTTCTTC.

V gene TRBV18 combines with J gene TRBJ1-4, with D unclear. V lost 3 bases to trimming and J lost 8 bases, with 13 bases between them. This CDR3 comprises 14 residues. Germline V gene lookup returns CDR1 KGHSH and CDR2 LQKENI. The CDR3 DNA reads TGTGCCAGCTCACCTCTGTGGGGTGCCGAAAAACTGTTTTTT. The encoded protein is CASSPLWGAEKLFF.

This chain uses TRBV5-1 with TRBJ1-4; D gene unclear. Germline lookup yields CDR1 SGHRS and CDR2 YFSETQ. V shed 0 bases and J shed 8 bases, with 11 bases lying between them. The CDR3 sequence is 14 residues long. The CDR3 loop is CASSLEWNTEKLFF. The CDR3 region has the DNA TGCGCCAGCAGCTTGGAGTGGAATACGGAAAAACTGTTTTTT. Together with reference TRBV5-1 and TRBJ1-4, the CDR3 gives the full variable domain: KAGVTQTPRYLIKTRGQQVTLSCSPISGHRSVSWYQQTPGQGLQFLFEYFSETQRNKGNFPGRFSGRQFSNSRSEMNVSTLELGDSALYLCASSLEWNTEKLFFGSGTQLSVL.

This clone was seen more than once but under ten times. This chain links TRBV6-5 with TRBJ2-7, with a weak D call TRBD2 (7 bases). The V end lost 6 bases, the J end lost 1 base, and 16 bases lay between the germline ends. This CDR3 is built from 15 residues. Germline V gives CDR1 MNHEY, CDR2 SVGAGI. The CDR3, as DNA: TGTGCCAGCAGGGGGGGGGCAGGCCCTTCCTACGAGCAGTACTTC. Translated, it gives CASRGGAGPSYEQYF.

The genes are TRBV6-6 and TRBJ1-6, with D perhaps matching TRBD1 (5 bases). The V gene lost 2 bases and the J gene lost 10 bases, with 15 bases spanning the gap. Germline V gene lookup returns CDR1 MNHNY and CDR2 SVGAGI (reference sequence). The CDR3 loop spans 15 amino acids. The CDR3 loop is CASSYPGVRGSPLHF. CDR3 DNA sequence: TGTGCCAGCAGTTACCCCGGAGTGCGGGGCTCACCCCTCCACTTT.

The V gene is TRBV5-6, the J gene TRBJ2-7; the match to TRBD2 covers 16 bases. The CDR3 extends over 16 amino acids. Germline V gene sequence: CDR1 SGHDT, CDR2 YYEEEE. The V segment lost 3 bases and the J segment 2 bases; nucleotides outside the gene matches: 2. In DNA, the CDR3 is TGTGCCAGCAGCTCCGGGACTAGCGGGAGGGCCTACGAGCAGTACTTC. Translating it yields CASSSGTSGRAYEQYF.

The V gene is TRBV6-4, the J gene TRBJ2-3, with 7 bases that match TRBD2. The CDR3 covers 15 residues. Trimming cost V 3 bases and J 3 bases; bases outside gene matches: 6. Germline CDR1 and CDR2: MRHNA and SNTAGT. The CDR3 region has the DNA TGTGCCAGCAGTGAATCCCTAGCGGAAACAGATACGCAGTATTTT. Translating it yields CASSESLAETDTQYF.

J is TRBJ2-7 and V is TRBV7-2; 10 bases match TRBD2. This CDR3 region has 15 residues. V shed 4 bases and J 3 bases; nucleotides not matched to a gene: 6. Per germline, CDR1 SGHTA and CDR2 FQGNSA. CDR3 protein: CASSYQAGGNYEQYF. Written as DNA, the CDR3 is TGTGCCAGCAGCTACCAAGCGGGAGGGAACTACGAGCAGTACTTC.

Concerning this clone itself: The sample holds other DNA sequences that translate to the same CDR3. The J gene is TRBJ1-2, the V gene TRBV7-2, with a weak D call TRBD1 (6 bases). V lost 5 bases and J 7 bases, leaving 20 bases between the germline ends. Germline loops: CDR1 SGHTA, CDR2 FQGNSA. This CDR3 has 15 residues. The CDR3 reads CASSLGGTQISGYTF. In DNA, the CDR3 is TGTGCCAGCAGCCTAGGGGGGACACAGATCAGTGGCTACACCTTC.

The CDR3 coding sequence is TGTGCCAGTAGTGTCACAGGGGGCTCTGGAAACACCATATATTTT. It translates to CASSVTGGSGNTIYF. The V call is TRBV19, the J call TRBJ1-3; 8 bases match TRBD1. J was trimmed by 0 bases and V by 5 bases; bases with no gene match: 3. Germline V CDR1 and CDR2: LNHDA, SQIVND (reference sequence). The CDR3 length is 15 residues.

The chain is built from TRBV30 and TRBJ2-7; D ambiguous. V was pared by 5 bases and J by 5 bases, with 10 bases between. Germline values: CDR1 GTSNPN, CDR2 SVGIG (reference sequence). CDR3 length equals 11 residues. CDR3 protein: CAWARFHEQYF. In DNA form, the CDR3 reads TGTGCCTGGGCCAGGTTCCACGAGCAGTACTTC.

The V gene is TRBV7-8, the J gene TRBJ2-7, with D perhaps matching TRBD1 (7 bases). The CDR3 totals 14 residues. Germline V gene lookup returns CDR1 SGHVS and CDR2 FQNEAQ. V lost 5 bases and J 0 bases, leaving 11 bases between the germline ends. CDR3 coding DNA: TGTGCCAGCAGCGCGGGACAGCACTCCTACGAGCAGTACTTC. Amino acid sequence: CASSAGQHSYEQYF.